This T cell receptor (beta chain) is drawn from a study of prognosis after radiotherapy for stage I lung cancer. Study findings and constraints: In patients with versus without metastases, TRBV and TRBJ gene usage reportedly differed.

It was by two-round multiplex PCR that TCR beta CDR3 was amplified from genomic DNA. Used in first-round PCR were primers specific to each TRBV and TRBJ gene. MiXCR was run by TCRdb on the multiplex PCR reads, yielding one entry per CDR3 protein. Of 20,000 to 30,000 distinct CDR3 sequences listed, approximately 35% are singletons. Per the germline V gene, CDR1 is SNHLY and CDR2 is FYNNEI. After removal of 7 bases from V and 2 bases from J, the junction contained 6 bases not matched to a gene. CDR3 length: 14 residues. With regard to this clonotype: Its antigen is currently unknown.

The chain employs TRBV2 and TRBJ2-7; the match to TRBD1 covers 9 bases. This material consisted of PBMCs, taken before or after stereotactic body radiation therapy (not recorded which). The clonotype was recovered from a donor aged 50 or older with non-small cell lung cancer. The CDR3 loop reads CASTGQGRPYEQYF. The CDR3 region has the DNA TGTGCCAGCACCGGACAGGGGAGGCCCTACGAGCAGTACTTC.